Below are 25 T cell receptor beta chains sequenced from a single sample in a study of beta chain features in type 1 diabetes. The authors reverse transcribed all of the isolated RNA, so sequencing captured expressed TCRB transcripts. Only in-frame clones appear in the TCRdb table, and some are missing; sequencing was by immunoSEQ multiplex PCR. The sample carries roughly 450,000 clones, 10% to 12% recorded once. Sequenced material: naive CD4+ T cells from blood. Receptor source: a woman aged 18 to 35 in good health.

This clone turned up a few times. V and J are TRBV28 and TRBJ1-4, with D tentatively TRBD1 (6 bases). CDR1 is MDHEN and CDR2 is SYDVKM in the germline V gene. The CDR3 is 14 residues long. Deletions cut 9 bases from V and 6 bases from J, with 17 bases between. CDR3 coding DNA: TGTGCCAGTACCTCGGGGACACAAGATGAAAAACTGTTTTTT. Protein sequence: CASTSGTQDEKLFF.

This clone was detected only a few times. This chain joins TRBV14 and TRBJ2-1, with D possibly being TRBD2 (5 bases). The CDR3 contains 15 residues. Germline V gives CDR1 SGHDN, CDR2 FVKESK. The ends were cut back, 0 bases at V and 10 bases at J, with 16 bases in the middle. The CDR3 is CASSQERSKRGEQFF. Written as DNA, the CDR3 is TGTGCCAGCAGCCAAGAAAGGAGCAAAAGAGGGGAGCAGTTCTTC.

The chain couples TRBV5-1 to TRBJ2-2, with TRBD2 matching 8 bases. The junction had 9 bases not matched to a gene; V was cut back by 4 bases and J by 1 base. CDR3 length equals 17 residues. Germline assignment: CDR1 SGHRS and CDR2 YFSETQ. DNA of the CDR3: TGCGCCAGCAGCGGAACTAGCGGAGCTGGGAACACCGGGGAGCTGTTTTTT. Its translation is CASSGTSGAGNTGELFF.

A few counts support this clone. The chain is built from TRBV2 and TRBJ2-4, with a weak D call TRBD1 (5 bases). The V gene lost 4 bases and the J gene lost 7 bases, with 17 bases spanning the gap. This CDR3 has 15 amino acids. Germline CDR1 and CDR2: SNHLY and FYNNEI. The CDR3 loop is CASSGSRVVTNIQYF. DNA of the CDR3: TGTGCCAGCAGTGGAAGCAGGGTTGTGACCAACATTCAGTACTTC.

This clone was observed a handful of times. The rearrangement uses TRBV2 and TRBJ2-7; D possibly corresponds to TRBD2 (6 bases). V lost 6 bases to trimming and J lost 6 bases, with 15 bases between them. The length of the CDR3 is 13 residues. CDR1 SNHLY and CDR2 FYNNEI come from the germline V gene. The CDR3 DNA reads as TGTGCCAGCAGCCACCCGGGGGTAGGCGAGCAGTACGTC. It yields the protein CASSHPGVGEQYV.

A few counts support this clone. The same CDR3 is also encoded by other DNA sequences in this sample. The V and J genes are TRBV30 and TRBJ1-1, with a tentative D call TRBD1 (6 bases). The CDR3 spans 17 residues. Per germline, CDR1 GTSNPN and CDR2 SVGIG (reference sequence). Trimming left V 2 bases short and J 4 bases short, with 23 bases between. The CDR3 DNA sequence: TGTGCCTGGAGTTGGCAGGGGCGGCCCCTTGAGAGCACTGAAGCTTTCTTT. It codes for CAWSWQGRPLESTEAFF.

V and J are TRBV18 and TRBJ1-1; 10 positions agree with TRBD1. The junction had 17 bases not matched to a gene; V was cut back by 1 base and J by 6 bases. CDR1 is KGHSH and CDR2 is LQKENI in the germline V gene. This CDR3 contains 19 residues. The CDR3 loop is CASSPLAGSGTGESAEAFF. The CDR3 nucleotides are TGTGCCAGCTCACCACTCGCGGGGTCCGGGACAGGGGAGAGCGCTGAAGCTTTCTTT.

This clone was seen only a few times. The genes are TRBV7-9 and TRBJ1-4; 7 bases map to TRBD1. The CDR3 runs 15 residues. The J segment lost 4 bases and the V segment lost 5 bases, leaving 7 bases of the junction unmatched. Germline V gene data show CDR1 as SEHNR and CDR2 as FQNEAQ (reference sequence). The CDR3 loop is CASSLRQGLNEKLFF. The CDR3, as DNA: TGTGCCAGCAGCCTTCGACAGGGACTTAATGAAAAACTGTTTTTT.

The chain is built from TRBV7-9 and TRBJ2-1; D gene ambiguous. V was cut by 3 bases and J by 0 bases, with 9 bases left in between. The CDR3 has 15 residues. The germline CDR1 and CDR2 sequences are SEHNR and FQNEAQ (reference sequence). CDR3: CASSLVLSSYNEQFF. DNA of the CDR3: TGTGCCAGCAGCTTGGTACTAAGCTCCTACAATGAGCAGTTCTTC.

The rearrangement joins TRBV7-2 to TRBJ2-1; D not resolved. This CDR3 has 15 amino acids. The germline V gene encodes CDR1 SGHTA and CDR2 FQGNSA. Deletions cut 1 base from V and 2 bases from J, with 9 bases between. The CDR3 DNA reads as TGTGCCAGCAGCTTAGAGGCCCACGCCTACAATGAGCAGTTCTTC. It encodes CASSLEAHAYNEQFF.

This clone has a handful of counts. The chain links TRBV7-3 to TRBJ2-1, with a possible D match to TRBD1 (6 bases). The germline gives CDR1 SGHTA, CDR2 FQGTGA. This CDR3 is 13 amino acids long. The ends were cut back, 4 bases at V and 5 bases at J, with 9 bases in the middle. CDR3 protein: CASSYNRDNEQFF. The CDR3 DNA follows: TGTGCCAGCAGCTACAACAGGGACAATGAGCAGTTCTTC. Full variable domain (outside the CDR3, taken from reference TRBV7-3 and TRBJ2-1): GAGVSQTPSNKVTEKGKYVELRCDPISGHTALYWYRQSLGQGPEFLIYFQGTGAADDSGLPNDRFFAVRPEGSVSTLKIQRTERGDSAVYLCASSYNRDNEQFFGPGTRLTVL.

In its sample, this clone was seen a few times. J is TRBJ2-3 and V is TRBV5-1; tentative D call: TRBD1 (6 bases). Trimming took off 4 bases at V and 4 bases at J, with 22 bases between the two ends. The CDR3 covers 17 residues. Germline lookup yields CDR1 SGHRS and CDR2 YFSETQ. In DNA, the CDR3 is TGCGCCAGCAGCCTCCAGGTACTGGGGGCCGCGGCAGATACGCAGTATTTT. It translates to CASSLQVLGAAADTQYF.

This clone has more than one count but fewer than ten. This rearrangement joins TRBV7-9 to TRBJ1-2; a weak D match, TRBD1 (5 bases). V was clipped by 1 base and J by 7 bases, with 16 bases between them. CDR1 is SEHNR, CDR2 FQNEAQ, per germline (reference sequence). The CDR3 totals 15 residues. CDR3 DNA: TGTGCCAGCAGCTTAGGCCTGGTTGCGAGGGGTGGCTACACCTTC. This codes for CASSLGLVARGGYTF.

The gene calls are TRBV6-5 and TRBJ2-7; D perhaps matches TRBD1 (6 bases). The length of the CDR3 is 16 residues. V was cut by 0 bases and J by 4 bases, with 16 bases left in between. The germline V gene has CDR1 MNHEY and CDR2 SVGAGI. The CDR3 loop reads CASSYSRGSYPYEQYF. DNA of the CDR3: TGTGCCAGCAGTTACTCCAGGGGTTCTTATCCATACGAGCAGTACTTC.

This clone was seen more than once but under ten times. Here the CDR3 DNA reads TGTGCCAGCAGCCCTCGGGCTAGCGGCGCAGATACGCAGTATTTT. It is translated as CASSPRASGADTQYF. The chain carries TRBV7-3 and TRBJ2-3, with 7 nucleotides matching TRBD2. Looked up from germline, CDR1 is SGHTA and CDR2 is FQGTGA. J lost 4 bases, V lost 5 bases, and 9 bases had no gene match. This CDR3 spans 15 amino acids.

The V call is TRBV30, the J call TRBJ2-5; 8 positions match TRBD1. The CDR3 is 12 residues long. Losses at the gene ends were 5 bases for V and 4 bases for J; bases not matched to a gene: 3. CDR1 is GTSNPN, CDR2 SVGIG, per germline (reference sequence). CDR3 in amino acids: CAWGRGRETQYF. CDR3 coding DNA: TGTGCCTGGGGCAGGGGGCGAGAGACCCAGTACTTC.

V gene TRBV5-4 combines with J gene TRBJ2-7; D is unclear. The CDR3 loop spans 15 amino acids. V lost 2 bases, J lost 3 bases, and 15 bases lay in between. Germline V gene data show CDR1 as SGHNT and CDR2 as YYREEE (reference sequence). CDR3 sequence: CASSFGPTADYEQYV. CDR3 coding DNA: TGTGCCAGCAGCTTTGGCCCCACTGCAGACTACGAGCAGTACGTC.

The chain uses TRBV28 and TRBJ1-6; D uncertain. Looked up from germline, CDR1 is MDHEN and CDR2 is SYDVKM. V was trimmed by 6 bases and J by 6 bases, leaving 9 bases between them. CDR3 length equals 13 residues. The CDR3 sequence: CASRTLSNSPLHF. The DNA of the CDR3 is TGTGCCAGCAGGACTTTGAGTAATTCACCCCTCCACTTT.

This clone has only a few counts. The chain links TRBV9 to TRBJ1-3; 7 bases fit TRBD1. Unmatched junction bases numbered 5, after V lost 4 bases and J lost 4 bases. Germline V gives CDR1 SGDLS, CDR2 YYNGEE. This CDR3 has 14 residues. The CDR3 DNA reads TGTGCCAGCAGCACGCGACAGGGAGGAAACACCATATATTTT. This encodes CASSTRQGGNTIYF.

This chain connects TRBV7-9 to TRBJ2-7; TRBD1 or TRBD2 may be the D gene (5 bases each). The germline V gene encodes CDR1 SEHNR and CDR2 FQNEAQ (reference sequence). V was pared by 5 bases and J by 4 bases, with 12 bases between. The CDR3 extends over 13 amino acids. The CDR3 reads CASSLRDGYEQYV. CDR3 DNA: TGTGCCAGCAGCCTAAGGGACGGATACGAGCAGTACGTC.

The chain links TRBV9 to TRBJ1-6; D is unresolved. The germline V and J ends were trimmed by 0 bases and 9 bases, with 10 bases remaining between them. The CDR3 has 14 residues. Germline-derived CDR1 and CDR2 are SGDLS and YYNGEE. CDR3 region: CASSVDTVSSPLHF. As DNA, the CDR3 is TGTGCCAGCAGCGTAGATACAGTTAGTTCACCCCTCCACTTT.

The J gene is TRBJ2-1, the V gene TRBV28; D is perhaps TRBD2 (5 bases). The CDR3 consists of 16 residues. Between the trimmed V and J ends, which lost 6 bases and 2 bases, there was a span of 17 bases. Germline lookup yields CDR1 MDHEN and CDR2 SYDVKM. CDR3 nucleotide sequence: TGTGCCAGCAGCCCTAGGAGGTGGGGAACCTACAATGAGCAGTTCTTC. Amino acid sequence: CASSPRRWGTYNEQFF. Supplemented by reference TRBV28 and TRBJ2-1, the full variable domain reads DVKVTQSSRYLVKRTGEKVFLECVQDMDHENMFWYRQDPGLGLRLIYFSYDVKMKEKGDIPEGYSVSREKKERFSLILESASTNQTSMYLCASSPRRWGTYNEQFFGPGTRLTVL.

As to this clone: A much more abundant neighbour one base away suggests this may be a read error. Other DNA variants within this sample encode the same CDR3. The rearrangement links TRBV5-4 to TRBJ2-1; unclear D gene. CDR3 size: 11 residues. Looked up from germline, CDR1 is SGHNT and CDR2 is YYREEE (reference sequence). Trimming shortened V by 3 bases and J by 2 bases, and 0 bases separated the two germline ends. CDR3 sequence: CASSSYNEQFF. The CDR3 coding sequence is TGTGCCAGCAGCTCCTACAATGAGCAGTTCTTC.

The genes are TRBV7-2 and TRBJ2-7, with D unclear. The CDR3 spans 15 residues. CDR1 is SGHTA, CDR2 FQGNSA, per germline. Between the trimmed V and J ends, which lost 2 bases and 6 bases, there was a span of 17 bases. DNA for the CDR3: TGTGCCAGCAGCTTACGCGCCAGTCTCGTGGGCGAGCAGTACGTC. Translated, it gives CASSLRASLVGEQYV.

This clone turned up a few times. V gene TRBV11-3 combines with J gene TRBJ2-5, with TRBD2 as a possible D gene (6 bases). This CDR3 region has 18 residues. Trimming left V 1 base short and J 2 bases short, with 20 bases between. Germline CDR1 is SGHNT and CDR2 is YENEEA. The CDR3, as DNA: TGTGCCAGCAGCTTAGGATTGACTAGTGGCTCCCCTCAAGAGACCCAGTACTTC. This sequence encodes CASSLGLTSGSPQETQYF.